Listed below are T cell receptor beta chains from one sample, sequenced in a study of cytomegalovirus exposure and HLA in healthy donors. Here immunoSEQ multiplex PCR was the method, and the copy in TCRdb shows in-frame clones only, minus some. The data contain 150,000 to 200,000 clones, 81% of them singletons. Specimen: PBMCs. These receptors came from a man in his forties in good health and CMV-seropositive. Each CDR3 is given without its conserved first and last residue.

V gene	J gene	CDR3 protein
TRBV29-1	TRBJ1-2	SGFGNYGYT
TRBV28	TRBJ1-6	ASSLEQGVSSPLH
TRBV18	TRBJ2-7	ASSPGQGSYEQY
TRBV6-1	TRBJ2-7	ASSGASGPYEQY
TRBV7-2	TRBJ1-4	ASSLQGSTNEKLF
TRBV5-5	TRBJ2-2	ASSLASMGLLNTGELF
TRBV5-6	TRBJ1-2	ASSFQDTYGYT
TRBV6-1	TRBJ1-4	ASRDRDRVNEKLF
TRBV7-6	TRBJ2-3	ASSLTSGGAGTDTQY
TRBV14	TRBJ2-2	ASSQDLLGFRTGELF